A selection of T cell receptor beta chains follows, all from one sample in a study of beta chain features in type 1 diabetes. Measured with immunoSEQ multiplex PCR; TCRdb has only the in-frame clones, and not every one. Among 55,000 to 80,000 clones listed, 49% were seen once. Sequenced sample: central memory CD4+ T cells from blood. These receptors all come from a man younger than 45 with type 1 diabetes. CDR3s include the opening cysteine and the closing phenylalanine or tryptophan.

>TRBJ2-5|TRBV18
CASLQRSGSLQETQYF
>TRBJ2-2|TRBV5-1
CASSFKAGLAGIPGELFF
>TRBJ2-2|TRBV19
CASSTGRQGPPGVIGELFF
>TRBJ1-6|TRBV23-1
CASSPPGTGPLTSRSSYNSPLHF
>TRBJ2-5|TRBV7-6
CASSPRGGIRETQYF
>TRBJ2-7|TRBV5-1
CASSLEGDSSYEQYF
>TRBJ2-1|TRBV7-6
CASSSLAGNYNEQFF
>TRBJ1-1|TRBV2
CASSGGQTHTEAFF
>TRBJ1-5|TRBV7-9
CASSLRPGSNQPQHF
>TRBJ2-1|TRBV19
CAASNSGTGRNEQFF
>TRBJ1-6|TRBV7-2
CASSDTVVRNSPLHF
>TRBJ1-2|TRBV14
CASSPGQFGYTF
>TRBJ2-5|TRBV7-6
CASSGLAGVFETQYF
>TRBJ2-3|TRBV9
CASSVGGTSGDTDTQYF
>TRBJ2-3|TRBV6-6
CVVNRGTDTQYF
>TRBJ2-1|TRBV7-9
CASSPGSAGAYNEQFF
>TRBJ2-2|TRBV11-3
CASSRRSGELFF
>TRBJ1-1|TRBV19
CATSPQNMNTEAFF
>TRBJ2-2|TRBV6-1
CASSELVTGELFF
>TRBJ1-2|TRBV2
CASSPDRGYGYTF
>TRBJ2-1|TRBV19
CASSTWGGRERYNEQFF
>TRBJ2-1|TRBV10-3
CAISESAGDIDEQFF
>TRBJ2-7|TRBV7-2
CASSFRQGGEQYF
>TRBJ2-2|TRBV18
CASSPPGTGTATGELFF
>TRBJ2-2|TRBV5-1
CASTFGQERTGELFF
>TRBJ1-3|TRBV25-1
CASSDPRDRGSSGNTIYF
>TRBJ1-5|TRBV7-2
CASSPRQGNQPQHF
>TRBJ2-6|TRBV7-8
CASSLVAGKGGANVLTF
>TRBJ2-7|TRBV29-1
CSVQGGGTRYSEQYF
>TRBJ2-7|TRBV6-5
CASRGDREEQYF
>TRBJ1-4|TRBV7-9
CASSLGAGATNEKLFF
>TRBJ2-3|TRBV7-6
CASSLDRQDTQYF
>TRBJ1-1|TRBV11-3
CASSLVFGGNTEAFF
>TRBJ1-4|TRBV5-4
CASSVGQSNEKLFF
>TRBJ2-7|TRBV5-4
CASSLGGSGRYEQYF
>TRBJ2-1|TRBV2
CAGQGISYNEQFF
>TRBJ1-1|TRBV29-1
CSVVTTGNTEAFF
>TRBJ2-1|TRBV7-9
CASSKPRDRVGNEQFF
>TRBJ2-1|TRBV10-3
CASQRLAENNEQFF
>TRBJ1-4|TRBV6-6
CASSTGLSLGGEKLFF
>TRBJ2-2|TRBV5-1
CASSLVQGSTGELFF
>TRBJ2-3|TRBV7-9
CASSLALEEGDTQYF
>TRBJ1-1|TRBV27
CASSSRQGWVATEAFF
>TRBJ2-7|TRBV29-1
CSVGGQGLWEQYF
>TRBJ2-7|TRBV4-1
CASSQPDASGREEQYF
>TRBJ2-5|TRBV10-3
CAISEQDAQETQYF
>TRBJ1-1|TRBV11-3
CASSLAGTSNTEAFF
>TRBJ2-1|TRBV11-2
CASSPLPGQGNNAFEQFF
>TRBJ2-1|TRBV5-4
CASSRGQGATNEQFF
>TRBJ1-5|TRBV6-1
CASSEYSPGQGSRNQPQHF
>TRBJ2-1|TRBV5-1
CASRQGLAGGNEQFF
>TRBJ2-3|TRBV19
CASSIAGGGATDTQYF